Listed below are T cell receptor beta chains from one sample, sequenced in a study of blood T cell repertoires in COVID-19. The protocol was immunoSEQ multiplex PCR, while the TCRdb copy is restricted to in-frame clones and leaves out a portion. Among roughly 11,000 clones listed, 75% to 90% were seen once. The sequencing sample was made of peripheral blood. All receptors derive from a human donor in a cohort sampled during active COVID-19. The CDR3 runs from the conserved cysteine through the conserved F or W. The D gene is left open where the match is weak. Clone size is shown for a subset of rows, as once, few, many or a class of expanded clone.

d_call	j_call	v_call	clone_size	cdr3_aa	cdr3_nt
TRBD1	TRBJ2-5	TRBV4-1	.	CASSQDGTARGETQYF	TGCGCCAGCAGCCAAGATGGGACAGCCAGAGGAGAGACCCAGTACTTC
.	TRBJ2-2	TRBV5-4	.	CASSLEGGPNTGELFF	TGTGCCAGCAGCTTGGAAGGGGGACCTAACACCGGGGAGCTGTTTTTT
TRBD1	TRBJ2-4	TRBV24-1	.	CATSEPDRGLGKNIQYF	TGTGCCACCAGTGAGCCTGACAGGGGGCTTGGCAAAAACATTCAGTACTTC
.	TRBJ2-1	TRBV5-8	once	CASSLAGSSGPSYNEQFF	TGTGCCAGCAGCTTGGCCGGGAGTAGCGGCCCCTCCTACAATGAGCAGTTCTTC
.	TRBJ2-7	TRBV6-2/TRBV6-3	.	CASSSIKTRRVEQYF	TGTGCCAGCAGTTCCATCAAGACTAGGCGCGTGGAGCAGTACTTC
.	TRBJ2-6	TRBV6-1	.	CASSEFVTGANVLTF	TGTGCCAGCAGTGAATTTGTAACTGGGGCCAACGTCCTGACTTTC
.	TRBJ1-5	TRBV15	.	CATGLTYNQPQHF	TGTGCCACCGGGTTGACATATAATCAGCCCCAGCATTTT
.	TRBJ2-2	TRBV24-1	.	CATSDPTGPGELFF	TGTGCCACCAGTGATCCTACAGGGCCCGGGGAGCTGTTTTTT
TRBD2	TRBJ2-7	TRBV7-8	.	CASSPLALNSYEQYF	TGTGCCAGCAGTCCACTAGCGCTGAATTCCTACGAGCAGTACTTC
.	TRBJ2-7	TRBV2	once	CASGTNYEQYF	TGTGCCAGCGGGACAAACTACGAGCAGTACTTC
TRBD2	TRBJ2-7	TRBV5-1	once	CASSLDSGGRYEQYF	TGCGCCAGCAGCCTGGATAGCGGGGGGCGCTACGAGCAGTACTTC
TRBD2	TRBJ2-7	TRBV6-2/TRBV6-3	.	CASSPGTSGGNEYSYEQYF	TGTGCCAGCAGTCCCGGGACTAGCGGGGGTAATGAATACTCCTACGAGCAGTACTTC
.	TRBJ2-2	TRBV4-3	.	CASSSGVNTGELFF	TGCGCCAGCAGTTCAGGGGTAAACACCGGGGAGCTGTTTTTT
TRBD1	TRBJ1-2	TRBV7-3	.	CASSLNRGAGYTF	TGTGCCAGCAGCTTAAACAGGGGGGCTGGCTACACCTTC
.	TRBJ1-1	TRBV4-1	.	CASSPGGAPNTEAFF	TGCGCCAGCAGCCCGGGAGGGGCGCCGAACACTGAAGCTTTCTTT
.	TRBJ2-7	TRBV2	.	CASKEQQGSYEQYF	TGTGCCAGCAAAGAGCAGCAGGGGTCCTACGAGCAGTACTTC
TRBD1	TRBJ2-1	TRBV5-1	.	CASSGGTGEHNEQFF	TGCGCCAGCAGCGGCGGGACAGGGGAACACAATGAGCAGTTCTTC
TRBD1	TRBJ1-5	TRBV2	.	CASRQGAPNQPQHF	TGTGCCAGCCGACAGGGGGCTCCCAATCAGCCCCAGCATTTT
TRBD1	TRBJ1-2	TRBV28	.	CASSLGQTYGYTF	TGTGCCAGCAGTTTGGGACAGACCTATGGCTACACCTTC
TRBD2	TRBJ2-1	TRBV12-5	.	CASGGGLAPALDEQFF	TGTGCTAGTGGGGGAGGACTAGCGCCCGCTTTGGATGAGCAGTTCTTC
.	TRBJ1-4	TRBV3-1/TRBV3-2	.	CASSRAKGGENEKLFF	TGTGCCAGCAGCCGCGCCAAGGGGGGGGAAAATGAAAAACTGTTTTTT
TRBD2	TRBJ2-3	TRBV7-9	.	CASSPSGARTDTQYF	TGTGCCAGCAGCCCTAGCGGGGCCCGCACAGATACGCAGTATTTT
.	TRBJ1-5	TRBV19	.	CASKQGSDNQPQHF	TGTGCCAGTAAGCAGGGGTCGGACAATCAGCCCCAGCATTTT
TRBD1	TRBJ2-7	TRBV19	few	CASSKQGVEQYF	TGTGCCAGTAGTAAACAGGGGGTCGAGCAGTACTTC
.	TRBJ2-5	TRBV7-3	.	CASSLNPGETQYF	TGTGCCAGCAGCTTAAATCCGGGGGAGACCCAGTACTTC
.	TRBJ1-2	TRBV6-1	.	CASSEDIFLANYGYTF	TGTGCCAGCAGTGAAGATATCTTCCTAGCTAACTATGGCTACACCTTC
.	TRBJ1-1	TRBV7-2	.	CASSLGSTRSVEAFF	TGTGCCAGCAGCTTAGGGTCAACAAGGAGCGTTGAAGCTTTCTTT
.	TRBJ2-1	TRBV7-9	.	CASSFLSGREQFF	TGTGCCAGCAGCTTCTTGAGCGGGCGTGAGCAGTTCTTC
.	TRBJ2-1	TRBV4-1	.	CASSQEGSRNEQFF	TGCGCCAGCAGCCAAGAAGGGAGCCGAAATGAGCAGTTCTTC
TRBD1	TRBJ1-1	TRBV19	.	CASTGTANTEAFF	TGTGCCAGTACTGGGACAGCGAACACTGAAGCTTTCTTT
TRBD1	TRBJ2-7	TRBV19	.	CASSIGTGSYEQYF	TGTGCCAGTAGTATAGGGACAGGGTCCTACGAGCAGTACTTC
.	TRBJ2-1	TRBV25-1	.	CASSQGPSSYNEQFF	TGTGCCAGCAGTCAGGGGCCTAGCTCCTACAATGAGCAGTTCTTC
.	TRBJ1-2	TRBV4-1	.	CASSQTDYGYTF	TGCGCCAGCAGCCAGACAGACTATGGCTACACCTTC
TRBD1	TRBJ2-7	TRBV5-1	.	CASSMDREQYF	TGCGCCAGCAGCATGGACAGGGAGCAGTACTTC
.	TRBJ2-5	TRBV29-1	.	CSVYRLEETQYF	TGCAGCGTCTATCGACTAGAAGAGACCCAGTACTTC
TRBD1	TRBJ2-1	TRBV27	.	CASSSPGQGFNEQFF	TGTGCCAGCAGTTCACCGGGACAGGGATTCAATGAGCAGTTCTTC
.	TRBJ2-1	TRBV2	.	CARGLASYNEQFF	TGTGCCAGGGGGTTAGCGTCGTACAATGAGCAGTTCTTC
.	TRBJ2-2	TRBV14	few	CASSQVWGAGELFF	TGTGCCAGCAGCCAAGTTTGGGGGGCCGGGGAGCTGTTTTTT
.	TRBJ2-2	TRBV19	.	CASSSQGEAGELFF	TGTGCCAGTAGTAGTCAGGGGGAGGCAGGGGAGCTGTTTTTT
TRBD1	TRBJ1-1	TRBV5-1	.	CASSPFTGDGTEAFF	TGCGCCAGCAGCCCTTTTACAGGGGATGGCACTGAAGCTTTCTTT
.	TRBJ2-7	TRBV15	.	CATRGPPTYEQYF	TGTGCCACACGCGGGCCACCGACCTACGAGCAGTACTTC